This TCR beta chain was observed in a study of memory CD4+ T cells and cytomegalovirus serostatus. Study findings and constraints: Median bootstrapped AUC for CMV status was about 0.95 originally, around 0.91 US-trained. CD4+ memory repertoires contained about 40% of the roughly 160 reported CMV TCRbeta sequences.

A remark on this clone: Its target is unknown.

The sort gate was single viable CD3+CD4+CD8-CD45RO+ cells for memory CD4+ T cells. Serum IgG to CMV pp150, pp28, p38 and p52 defined serostatus. Positive selection with CD4 microbeads enriched total CD4+ T cells. Germline lookup yields CDR1 SGHAT and CDR2 FQNNGV. The CDR3 is 15 residues long. With 5 bases removed from V and 7 bases from J, the gap between germline ends came to 18 bases. The method was immunoSEQ multiplex PCR; TCRdb's version includes in-frame clones alone and lacks a portion of them. The sample shows tens of thousands of clones, about 80% of them seen only once. The rearrangement links TRBV11-2 to TRBJ2-1, with D possibly matching TRBD2 (6 bases). The sequence derives from an adult in good health and CMV-seropositive. The sequencing input was memory CD4+ T cells from blood. The CDR3 region is CASSISGRELNEQFF. CDR3 DNA: TGTGCCAGCAGCATCAGTGGCCGGGAGCTGAATGAGCAGTTCTTC.